This T cell receptor beta chain was profiled in a study of cytomegalovirus exposure and HLA in healthy donors. At the level of the study: An analysis done earlier identified fewer than 140 million unique TCR beta sequences from approximately 170 million T cells.

The primer mix had 60 Vbeta and 13 Jbeta primers. Profiling relied on immunoSEQ multiplex PCR, and the TCRdb table lists in-frame clones only, not all of them. The sample records 85,000 to 120,000 clones, about 70% being singletons. Notes on the study in general: An analysis that came later showed most CMV-associated TCR beta chains appearing HLA-restricted. When presence/absence was analysed, sequencing depth was taken to be roughly uniform across donors. Earlier analysis found most TCR beta V segments productive about 87% or about 30% of the time.

Trimming removed 2 bases at V and 6 bases at J, with 12 bases between. The CDR3 has 14 amino acids. Germline V gives CDR1 MDHEN, CDR2 SYDVKM. Comments on this clone: What it binds is not known.

The genes are TRBV28 and TRBJ2-3; D not certain. The sequence was obtained from a female donor in good health and CMV-seronegative. The sequenced sample consisted of PBMCs. The CDR3 is CASSLGGTGDTQYF. DNA of the CDR3: TGTGCCAGCAGTTTAGGTGGCACCGGGGATACGCAGTATTTT.